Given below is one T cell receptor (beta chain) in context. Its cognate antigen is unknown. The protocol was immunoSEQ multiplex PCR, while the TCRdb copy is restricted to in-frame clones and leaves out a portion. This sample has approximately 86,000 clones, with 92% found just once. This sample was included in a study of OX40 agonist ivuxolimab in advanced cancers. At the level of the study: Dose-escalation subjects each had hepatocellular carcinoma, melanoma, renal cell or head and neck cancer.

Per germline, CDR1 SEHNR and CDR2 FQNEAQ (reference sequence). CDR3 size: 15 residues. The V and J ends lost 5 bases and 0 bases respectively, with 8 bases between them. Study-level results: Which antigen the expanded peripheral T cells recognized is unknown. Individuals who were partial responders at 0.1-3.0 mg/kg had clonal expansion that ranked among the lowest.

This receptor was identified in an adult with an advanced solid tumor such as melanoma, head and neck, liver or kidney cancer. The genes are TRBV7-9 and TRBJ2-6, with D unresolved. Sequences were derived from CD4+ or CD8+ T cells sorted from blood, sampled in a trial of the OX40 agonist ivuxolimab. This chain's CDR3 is CASSPHVSGANVLTF. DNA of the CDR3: TGTGCCAGCAGCCCTCACGTCTCTGGGGCCAACGTCCTGACTTTC.